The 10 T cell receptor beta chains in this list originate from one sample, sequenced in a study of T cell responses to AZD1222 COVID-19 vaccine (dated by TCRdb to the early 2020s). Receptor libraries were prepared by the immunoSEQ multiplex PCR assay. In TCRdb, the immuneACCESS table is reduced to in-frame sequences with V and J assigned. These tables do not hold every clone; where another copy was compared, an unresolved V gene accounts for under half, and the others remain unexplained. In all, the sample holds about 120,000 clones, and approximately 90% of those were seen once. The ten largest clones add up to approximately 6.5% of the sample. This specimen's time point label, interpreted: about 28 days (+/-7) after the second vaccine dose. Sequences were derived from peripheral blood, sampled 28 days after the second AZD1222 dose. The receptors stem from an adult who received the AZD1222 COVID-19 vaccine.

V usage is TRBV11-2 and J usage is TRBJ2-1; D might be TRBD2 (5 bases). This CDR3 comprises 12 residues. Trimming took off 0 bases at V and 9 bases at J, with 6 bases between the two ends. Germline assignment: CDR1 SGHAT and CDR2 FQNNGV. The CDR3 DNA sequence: TGTGCCAGCAGCTTAGATCGGGGTGAGCAGTTCTTC. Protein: CASSLDRGEQFF.

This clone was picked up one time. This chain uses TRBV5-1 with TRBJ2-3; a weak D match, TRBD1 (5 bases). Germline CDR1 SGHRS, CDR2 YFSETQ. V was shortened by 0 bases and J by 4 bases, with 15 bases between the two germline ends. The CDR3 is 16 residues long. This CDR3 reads CASSLEAGMAPDTQYF. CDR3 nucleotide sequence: TGCGCCAGCAGCTTGGAGGCAGGGATGGCGCCAGATACGCAGTATTTT.

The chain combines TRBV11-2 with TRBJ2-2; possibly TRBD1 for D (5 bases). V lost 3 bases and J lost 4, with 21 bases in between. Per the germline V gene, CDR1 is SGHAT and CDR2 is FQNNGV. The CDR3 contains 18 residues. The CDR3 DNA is TGTGCCAGCAGCTTCGACAGATTAGATCTTCCTACCACCGGGGAGCTGTTTTTT. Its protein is CASSFDRLDLPTTGELFF.

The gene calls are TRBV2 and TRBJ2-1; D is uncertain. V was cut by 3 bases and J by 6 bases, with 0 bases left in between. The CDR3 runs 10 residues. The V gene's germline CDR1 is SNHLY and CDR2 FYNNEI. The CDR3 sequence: CASSDNEQFF. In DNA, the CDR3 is TGTGCCAGCAGTGACAATGAGCAGTTCTTC.

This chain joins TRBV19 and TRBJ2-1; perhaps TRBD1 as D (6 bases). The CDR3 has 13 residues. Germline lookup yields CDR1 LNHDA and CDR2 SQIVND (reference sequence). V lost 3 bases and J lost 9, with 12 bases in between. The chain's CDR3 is CASSMTGQREQFF. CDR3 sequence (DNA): TGTGCCAGTAGTATGACAGGACAGCGTGAGCAGTTCTTC.

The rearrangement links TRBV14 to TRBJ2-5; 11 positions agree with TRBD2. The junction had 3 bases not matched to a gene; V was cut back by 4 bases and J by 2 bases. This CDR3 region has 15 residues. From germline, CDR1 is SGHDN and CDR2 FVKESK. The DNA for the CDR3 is TGTGCCAGCAGCCTTAGACTAGCGGGGCAAGAGACCCAGTACTTC. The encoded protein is CASSLRLAGQETQYF. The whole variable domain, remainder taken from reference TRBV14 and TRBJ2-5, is EAGVTQFPSHSVIEKGQTVTLRCDPISGHDNLYWYRRVMGKEIKFLLHFVKESKQDESGMPNNRFLAERTGGTYSTLKVQPAELEDSGVYFCASSLRLAGQETQYFGPGTRLLVL.

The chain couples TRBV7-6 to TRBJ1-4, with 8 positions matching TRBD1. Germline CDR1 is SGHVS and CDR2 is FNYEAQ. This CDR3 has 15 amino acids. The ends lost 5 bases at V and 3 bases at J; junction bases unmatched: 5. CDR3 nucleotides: TGTGCCAGCAGCCGACAGGGGTTAGCTAATGAAAAACTGTTTTTT. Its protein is CASSRQGLANEKLFF.

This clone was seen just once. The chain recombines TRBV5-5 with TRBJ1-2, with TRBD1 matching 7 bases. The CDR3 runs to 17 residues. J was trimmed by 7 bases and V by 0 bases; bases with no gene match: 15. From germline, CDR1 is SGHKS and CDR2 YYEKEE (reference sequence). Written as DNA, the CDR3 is TGTGCCAGCAGCTTGGAGTGGACAGGATCTGTTCGGGGTGGCTACACCTTC. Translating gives CASSLEWTGSVRGGYTF. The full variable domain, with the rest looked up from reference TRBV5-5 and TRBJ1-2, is DAGVTQSPTHLIKTRGQQVTLRCSPISGHKSVSWYQQVLGQGPQFIFQYYEKEERGRGNFPDRFSARQFPNYSSELNVNALLLGDSALYLCASSLEWTGSVRGGYTFGSGTRLTVV.

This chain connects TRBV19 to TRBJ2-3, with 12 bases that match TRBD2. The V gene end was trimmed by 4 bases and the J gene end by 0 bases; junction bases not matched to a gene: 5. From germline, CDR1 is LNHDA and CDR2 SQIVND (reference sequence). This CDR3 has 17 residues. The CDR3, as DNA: TGTGCCAGTAGTAAGCTAGCGGGGGGGATCAGCACAGATACGCAGTATTTT. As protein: CASSKLAGGISTDTQYF.

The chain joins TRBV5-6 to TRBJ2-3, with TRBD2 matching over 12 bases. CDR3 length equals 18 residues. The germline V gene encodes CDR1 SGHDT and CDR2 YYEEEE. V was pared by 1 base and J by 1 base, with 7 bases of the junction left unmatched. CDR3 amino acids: CASSLFGTSGYGTDTQYF. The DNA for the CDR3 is TGTGCCAGCAGCTTGTTTGGGACTAGCGGGTACGGCACAGATACGCAGTATTTT.